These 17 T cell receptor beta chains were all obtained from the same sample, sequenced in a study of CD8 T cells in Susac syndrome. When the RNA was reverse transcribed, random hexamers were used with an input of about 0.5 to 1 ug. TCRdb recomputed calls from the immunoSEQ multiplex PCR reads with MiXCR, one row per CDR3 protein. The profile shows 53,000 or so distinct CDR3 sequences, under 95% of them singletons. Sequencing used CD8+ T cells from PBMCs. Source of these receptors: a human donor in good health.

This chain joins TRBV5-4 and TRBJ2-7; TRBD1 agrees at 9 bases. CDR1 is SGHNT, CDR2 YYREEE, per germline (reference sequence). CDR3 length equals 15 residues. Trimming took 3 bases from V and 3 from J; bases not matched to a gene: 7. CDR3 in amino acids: CASSSWGQGIYEQYF. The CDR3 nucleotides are TGTGCCAGCAGCTCATGGGGACAGGGCATCTACGAGCAGTACTTC.

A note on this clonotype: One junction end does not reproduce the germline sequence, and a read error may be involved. The CDR3 loop reads CSVEGSGDGYTF. The CDR3 DNA sequence: TGCAGCGTCGAAGGGTCTGGCGATGGCTACACCTTC. V and J are TRBV29-1 and TRBJ1-2; D is undetermined. The length of the CDR3 is 12 residues. Germline loops: CDR1 SQVTM, CDR2 ANQGSEA.

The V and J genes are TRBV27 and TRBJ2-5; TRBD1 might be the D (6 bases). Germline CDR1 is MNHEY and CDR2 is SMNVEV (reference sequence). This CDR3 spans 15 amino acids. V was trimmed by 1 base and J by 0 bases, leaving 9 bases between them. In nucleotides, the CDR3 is TGTGCCAGCAGTTTATTGGCAGGGGACCAAGAGACCCAGTACTTC. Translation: CASSLLAGDQETQYF.

The CDR3, as DNA: TGTGCCAGCAACACAGGGTTTGGGCAGCCCCAGCATTTT. This codes for CASNTGFGQPQHF. The genes are TRBV28 and TRBJ1-5; tentatively, D is TRBD1 (6 bases). The CDR3 is 13 residues long. The V end lost 7 bases, the J end lost 7 bases, and 14 bases lay between the germline ends. Germline CDR1 MDHEN, CDR2 SYDVKM.

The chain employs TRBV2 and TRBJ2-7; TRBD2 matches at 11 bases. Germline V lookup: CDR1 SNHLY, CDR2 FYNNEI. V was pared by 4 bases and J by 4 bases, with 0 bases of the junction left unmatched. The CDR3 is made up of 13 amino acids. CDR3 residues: CASSGTSGYEQYF. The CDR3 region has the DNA TGTGCCAGCAGTGGGACTAGCGGGTACGAGCAGTACTTC.

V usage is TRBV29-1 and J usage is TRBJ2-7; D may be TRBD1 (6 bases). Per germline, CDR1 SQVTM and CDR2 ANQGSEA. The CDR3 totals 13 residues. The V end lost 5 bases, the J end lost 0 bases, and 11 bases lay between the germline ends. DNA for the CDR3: TGCAGCGTTCAGAGAGGGGGCTCCTACGAGCAGTACTTC. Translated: CSVQRGGSYEQYF.

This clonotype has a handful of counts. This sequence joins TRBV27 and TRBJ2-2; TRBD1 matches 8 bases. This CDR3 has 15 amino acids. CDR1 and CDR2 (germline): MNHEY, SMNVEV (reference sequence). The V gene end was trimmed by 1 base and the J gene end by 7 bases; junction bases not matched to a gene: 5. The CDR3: CASSLYPGGIGELFF. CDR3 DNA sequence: TGTGCCAGCAGTTTATACCCAGGGGGCATCGGGGAGCTGTTTTTT.

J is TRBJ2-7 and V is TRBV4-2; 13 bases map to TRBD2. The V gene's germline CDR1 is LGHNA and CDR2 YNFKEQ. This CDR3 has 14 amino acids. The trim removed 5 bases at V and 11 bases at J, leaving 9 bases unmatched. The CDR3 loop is CASSFGLAGEMEYF. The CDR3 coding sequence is TGTGCCAGCAGCTTCGGACTAGCGGGAGAGATGGAGTACTTC.

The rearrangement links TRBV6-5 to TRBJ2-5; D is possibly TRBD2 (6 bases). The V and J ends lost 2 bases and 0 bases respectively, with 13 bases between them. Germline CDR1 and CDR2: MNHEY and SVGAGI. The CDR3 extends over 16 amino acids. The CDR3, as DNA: TGTGCCAGCAGTTACGAAGGCGGGACGTACCAAGAGACCCAGTACTTC. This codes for CASSYEGGTYQETQYF.

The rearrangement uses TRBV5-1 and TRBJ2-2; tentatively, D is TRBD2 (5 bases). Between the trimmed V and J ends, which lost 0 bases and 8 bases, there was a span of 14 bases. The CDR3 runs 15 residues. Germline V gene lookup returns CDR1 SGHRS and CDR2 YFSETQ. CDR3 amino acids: CASSLDHGVGGELFF. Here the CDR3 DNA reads TGCGCCAGCAGCTTGGATCACGGGGTCGGGGGGGAGCTGTTTTTT.

Here the CDR3 DNA reads TGCGCCAGCAGCCACGCGGGACAGGGGGCAAACACTGAAGCTTTCTTT. Translating it yields CASSHAGQGANTEAFF. The chain is built from TRBV4-1 and TRBJ1-1; 12 positions match TRBD1. With V trimmed by 3 bases and J by 2 bases, 4 bases remained unmatched. Germline CDR1 is MGHRA and CDR2 is YSYEKL. This CDR3 region has 16 residues.

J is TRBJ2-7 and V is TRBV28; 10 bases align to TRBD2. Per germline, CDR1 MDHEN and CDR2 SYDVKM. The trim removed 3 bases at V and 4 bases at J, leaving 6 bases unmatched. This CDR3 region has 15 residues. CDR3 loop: CASSFGTTSGYEQYF. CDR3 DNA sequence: TGTGCCAGCAGTTTTGGTACGACTAGCGGGTACGAGCAGTACTTC.

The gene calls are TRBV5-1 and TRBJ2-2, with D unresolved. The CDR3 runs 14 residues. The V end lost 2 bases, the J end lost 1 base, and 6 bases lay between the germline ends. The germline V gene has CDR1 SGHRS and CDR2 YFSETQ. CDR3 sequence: CASSFARNTGELFF. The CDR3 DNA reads TGCGCCAGCAGCTTCGCCAGGAACACCGGGGAGCTGTTTTTT.

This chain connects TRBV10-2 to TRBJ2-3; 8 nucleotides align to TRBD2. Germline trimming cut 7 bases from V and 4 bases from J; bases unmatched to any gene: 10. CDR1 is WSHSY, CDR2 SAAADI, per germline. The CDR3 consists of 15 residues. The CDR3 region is CASNRWSGGSDTQYF. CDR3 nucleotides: TGCGCCAGCAACCGGTGGAGCGGGGGATCAGATACGCAGTATTTT.

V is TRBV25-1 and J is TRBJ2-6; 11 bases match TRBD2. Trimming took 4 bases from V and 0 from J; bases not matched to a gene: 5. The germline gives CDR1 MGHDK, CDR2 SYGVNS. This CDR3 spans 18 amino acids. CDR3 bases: TGTGCCAGCAGTGTAAGACTAGCGGGAACCTCTGGGGCCAACGTCCTGACTTTC. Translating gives CASSVRLAGTSGANVLTF.

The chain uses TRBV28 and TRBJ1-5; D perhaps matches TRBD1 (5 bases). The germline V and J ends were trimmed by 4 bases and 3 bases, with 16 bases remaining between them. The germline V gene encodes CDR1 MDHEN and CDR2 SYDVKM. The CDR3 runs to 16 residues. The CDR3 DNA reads TGTGCCAGCAGTTCCCCCTCCAGGGCTAACAATCAGCCCCAGCATTTT. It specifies CASSSPSRANNQPQHF.

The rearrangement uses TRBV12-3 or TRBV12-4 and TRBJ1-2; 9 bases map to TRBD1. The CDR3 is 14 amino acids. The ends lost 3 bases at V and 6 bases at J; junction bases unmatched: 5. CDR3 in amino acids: CASSFTGGANGYTF. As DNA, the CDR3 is TGTGCCAGCAGTTTCACAGGGGGCGCAAATGGCTACACCTTC.